Presented here are 21 T cell receptor beta chains from one specimen sequenced in a study of T cell repertoires in cytomegalovirus infection. TCRdb analysed the reads with MiXCR anew, one entry per CDR3 protein. The data show fewer than 1,000,000 distinct CDR3 sequences, more than 25% seen once. Their cognate antigens are unknown. Sequencing was performed on cultured CD8+ T cells from PBMCs, taken from culture after CMV antigen stimulation. These receptors were taken from a human donor in good health (CMV status not recorded). Some clones in this sample may be carry-over from other donors' samples.

In this sample, this clonotype turned up a few times. The chain couples TRBV4-1 to TRBJ1-1, with a weak D call TRBD1 (6 bases). The CDR3 loop spans 17 amino acids. Germline-derived CDR1 and CDR2 are MGHRA and YSYEKL. Trimming took off 0 bases at V and 0 bases at J, with 14 bases between the two ends. The CDR3 loop is CASSQDGPGQMNTEAFF. CDR3 in DNA: TGCGCCAGCAGCCAAGACGGGCCGGGACAAATGAACACTGAAGCTTTCTTT.

The CDR3 sequence: CATSRDRSVSGNTIYF. In DNA, the CDR3 is TGTGCCACCAGCAGAGATCGGTCAGTCTCTGGAAACACCATATATTTT. This rearrangement joins TRBV15 to TRBJ1-3, with unresolved D. The CDR3 is made up of 16 amino acids. V dropped 0 bases and J dropped 0 bases, with 9 bases sitting between them. Germline CDR1 LNHNV, CDR2 YYDKDF (reference sequence).

This clonotype was picked up one time. The chain links TRBV7-6 to TRBJ2-7; D may be TRBD2 (5 bases). V was pared by 5 bases and J by 6 bases, with 11 bases between. Per germline, CDR1 SGHVS and CDR2 FNYEAQ. This CDR3 region has 12 residues. This CDR3 is CASSPRRGEQYF. CDR3 nucleotide sequence: TGTGCCAGCAGCCCCAGACGGGGCGAGCAGTACTTC. Full variable domain (rest looked up from reference TRBV7-6 and TRBJ2-7): GAGVSQSPRYKVTKRGQDVALRCDPISGHVSLYWYRQALGQGPEFLTYFNYEAQQDKSGLPNDRFSAERPEGSISTLTIQRTEQRDSAMYRCASSPRRGEQYFGPGTRLTVT.

The chain links TRBV28 to TRBJ2-5, with no clear D. Trimming removed 8 bases from V and 3 bases from J, with 16 bases in between. CDR1 is MDHEN, CDR2 SYDVKM, per germline. This CDR3 contains 14 residues. CDR3 amino acids: CASGWFTSEETQYF. DNA for the CDR3: TGTGCCAGCGGGTGGTTCACGTCGGAAGAGACCCAGTACTTC.

This clonotype was counted a few times. The V call is TRBV19, the J call TRBJ1-1, with a possible D match to TRBD1 (5 bases). The CDR3 consists of 14 residues. Trimming pared 3 bases from V and 6 bases from J, leaving 14 bases between. The V gene's germline CDR1 is LNHDA and CDR2 SQIVND (reference sequence). The CDR3 reads CASSMAGGIAEAFF. DNA of the CDR3: TGTGCCAGTAGTATGGCGGGGGGAATCGCTGAAGCTTTCTTT.

J is TRBJ1-5 and V is TRBV7-8, with 9 bases aligning to TRBD1. Germline values: CDR1 SGHVS, CDR2 FQNEAQ. J was trimmed by 4 bases and V by 1 base; bases with no gene match: 8. The CDR3 covers 17 residues. CDR3 protein: CASSLGAGQGLNQPQHF. CDR3 coding DNA: TGTGCCAGCAGCTTAGGGGCGGGACAGGGACTAAATCAGCCCCAGCATTTT. Looking up the rest from reference TRBV7-8 and TRBJ1-5 gives the full variable domain: GAGVSQSPRYKVAKRGQDVALRCDPISGHVSLFWYQQALGQGPEFLTYFQNEAQLDKSGLPSDRFFAERPEGSVSTLKIQRTQQEDSAVYLCASSLGAGQGLNQPQHFGDGTRLSIL.

DNA of the CDR3: TGTGCCAGCTCTGGAAGGGAAGCGGGCAATCAGCCCCAGCATTTT. It codes for CASSGREAGNQPQHF. The chain uses TRBV27 and TRBJ1-5, with D uncertain. The germline V gene has CDR1 MNHEY and CDR2 SMNVEV (reference sequence). Trimming removed 8 bases at V and 2 bases at J, with 16 bases between. The CDR3 loop spans 15 amino acids.

This clonotype showed up just a few times. The rearrangement links TRBV2 to TRBJ2-1; 13 nucleotides match TRBD2. The germline gives CDR1 SNHLY, CDR2 FYNNEI. There are 16 residues in the CDR3. The V and J ends lost 4 bases and 9 bases, in that order; junction bases with no gene match: 9. In DNA form, the CDR3 reads TGTGCCAGCAGTGTATTGGGACTAGCGGGGTCGCGTGAGCAGTTCTTC. Its translation: CASSVLGLAGSREQFF.

The V call is TRBV10-1, the J call TRBJ2-2; the D is unclear. Looked up from germline, CDR1 is WNHNN and CDR2 is SYGVQD (reference sequence). Trimming took off 8 bases at V and 0 bases at J, with 7 bases between the two ends. CDR3 size: 13 residues. Here the CDR3 DNA reads TGCGCCAGCCGGAGTGCGAACACCGGGGAGCTGTTTTTT. Protein product: CASRSANTGELFF.

This clonotype has a count of ten or more. The rearrangement links TRBV7-2 to TRBJ2-1; 13 bases match TRBD2. Germline V gives CDR1 SGHTA, CDR2 FQGNSA. V lost 2 bases, J lost 9 bases, and 13 bases stayed unmatched. This CDR3 region has 18 residues. The CDR3 DNA reads TGTGCCAGCAGCTTATGGGGACTAGCGGGGACCAGTGATAGTGAGCAGTTCTTC. Its protein product is CASSLWGLAGTSDSEQFF.

The chain couples TRBV20-1 to TRBJ1-5; D gene uncertain. The CDR3 runs 15 residues. The germline V gene has CDR1 DFQATT and CDR2 SNEGSKA (reference sequence). V shed 3 bases and J shed 0 bases, with 12 bases lying between them. CDR3 in DNA: TGCAGTGCTAGTCCCTGGGATTATAGCAATCAGCCCCAGCATTTT. Residues: CSASPWDYSNQPQHF.

V usage is TRBV6-2 or TRBV6-3 and J usage is TRBJ1-5, with a weak D call TRBD1 (6 bases). V was clipped by 6 bases and J by 0 bases, with 27 bases between them. This CDR3 is built from 20 residues. Germline CDR1 MNHEY, CDR2 SVGEGT. CDR3 residues: CASRLDYEGGKAYSNQPQHF. The CDR3 DNA reads TGTGCCAGCAGACTCGATTATGAAGGGGGAAAGGCATATAGCAATCAGCCCCAGCATTTT.

With respect to this clonotype: One end of the junction varies from germline; a read error may be responsible. This chain uses TRBV7-6 with TRBJ2-3; D is possibly TRBD2 (7 bases). This CDR3 is 14 amino acids long. Germline CDR1 reads SGHVS; CDR2 reads FNYEAQ. Here the CDR3 reads CASCLGGGQDTQYF. The CDR3 DNA follows: TGTGCCAGCTGCTTAGGGGGGGGGCAAGATACGCAGTATTTT.

The chain uses TRBV28 and TRBJ1-1, with 7 bases that match TRBD1. With V trimmed by 3 bases and J by 4 bases, 8 bases remained unmatched. CDR1 MDHEN and CDR2 SYDVKM come from the germline V gene. The CDR3 is 15 amino acids. In DNA form, the CDR3 reads TGTGCCAGCAGTTTTTCGCCGACAGGGAGCACTGAAGCTTTCTTT. Amino acid sequence: CASSFSPTGSTEAFF. Drawing the rest from reference TRBV28 and TRBJ1-1, the complete variable domain is DVKVTQSSRYLVKRTGEKVFLECVQDMDHENMFWYRQDPGLGLRLIYFSYDVKMKEKGDIPEGYSVSREKKERFSLILESASTNQTSMYLCASSFSPTGSTEAFFGQGTRLTVV.

Only a few counts were recorded for this clonotype. This rearrangement joins TRBV20-1 to TRBJ2-7; either TRBD1 or TRBD2 may supply D (6 bases each). The CDR3 runs to 15 residues. Per germline, CDR1 DFQATT and CDR2 SNEGSKA (reference sequence). V dropped 3 bases and J dropped 2 bases, with 17 bases sitting between them. The CDR3 loop is CSARSKGGTTYEQYF. The CDR3 coding sequence is TGCAGTGCTAGGTCTAAGGGGGGAACAACCTACGAGCAGTACTTC.

The chain employs TRBV6-2 or TRBV6-3 and TRBJ2-1; no clear D gene. Trimming cost V 4 bases and J 9 bases, with 10 bases left between them. Germline lookup yields CDR1 MNHEY and CDR2 SVGEGT. The CDR3 loop spans 12 amino acids. The DNA for the CDR3 is TGTGCCAGCAGTTCGCTTTATGGTGAGCAGTTCTTC. Translated, it gives CASSSLYGEQFF.

This clonotype has a count of ten or more. The rearrangement uses TRBV6-2 or TRBV6-3 and TRBJ2-6; no firm D call. Germline V CDR1 and CDR2: MNHEY, SVGEGT. CDR3 size: 14 residues. Trimming removed 5 bases at V and 2 bases at J, with 7 bases between. The CDR3 coding sequence is TGTGCCAGCAGTCTTCTTACTGGGGCCAACGTCCTGACTTTC. Its translation is CASSLLTGANVLTF.

This clonotype has a count of ten or more. The chain combines TRBV5-1 with TRBJ2-1; possibly TRBD1 for D (6 bases). Trimming pared 2 bases from V and 0 bases from J, leaving 18 bases between. CDR1 is SGHRS, CDR2 YFSETQ, per germline. The CDR3 runs to 18 residues. CDR3: CASSLGGGLGLSYNEQFF. The CDR3 nucleotides are TGCGCCAGCAGCTTAGGGGGTGGCTTAGGTCTCTCCTACAATGAGCAGTTCTTC.

The CDR3, as DNA: TGTGCCACCAGTGATCCGGCCGTGGGGCGAGGCTACACCTTC. It translates to CATSDPAVGRGYTF. This chain joins TRBV24-1 and TRBJ1-2; D is possibly TRBD1 (5 bases). CDR1 and CDR2 (germline): KGHDR, SFDVKD. Trimming left V 3 bases short and J 8 bases short, with 15 bases between. The CDR3 is 14 amino acids.

This clonotype was observed many times. This chain joins TRBV27 and TRBJ1-1; 9 positions match TRBD1. J was trimmed by 1 base and V by 9 bases; bases with no gene match: 3. The CDR3 extends over 13 amino acids. Germline-derived CDR1 and CDR2 are MNHEY and SMNVEV (reference sequence). CDR3 DNA sequence: TGTGCCAGTACGGGACAGGGGAACACTGAAGCTTTCTTT. Translation: CASTGQGNTEAFF.

This clonotype was observed a handful of times. The chain joins TRBV6-1 to TRBJ2-7; 7 bases match TRBD1. V dropped 7 bases and J dropped 6; count of bases not matched to a gene: 9. The CDR3 has 13 amino acids. Germline V gives CDR1 MNHNS, CDR2 SASEGT. The CDR3 DNA is TGTGCCAGCACCTTGTACAGGGGATCCGAGCAGTACTTC. Its protein product is CASTLYRGSEQYF.